A selection of T cell receptor beta chains follows, all from one sample in a study of blood T cell repertoires in COVID-19. Assay: immunoSEQ multiplex PCR; the TCRdb copy retains only in-frame clones and omits some. The table includes over 300,000 clones, 89% detected once. Sequencing input: peripheral blood. The receptors stem from a man between 18 and 29 years old who had recovered from COVID-19. The conserved cysteine and the conserved F or W are not part of the CDR3 here. A D gene is named only where the DNA matches it firmly.

V gene,D gene,J gene,CDR3 length,CDR3 protein
TRBV19,TRBD1,TRBJ2-1,13,ASIGVRDSHNEQF
TRBV10-3,TRBD1,TRBJ1-1,11,ASTDRANTEAF
TRBV4-3,TRBD2,TRBJ2-5,16,ASSQGGTSGGAGETQY
TRBV19,-,TRBJ1-1,11,ASSSSEGTEAF
TRBV7-3,TRBD2,TRBJ2-1,13,ASSSDSGGYNEQF
TRBV7-2,TRBD2,TRBJ2-7,15,ASSAGLAGGGTYEQY
TRBV7-2,-,TRBJ1-1,13,ASSLGPGTNTEAF
TRBV28,TRBD1,TRBJ1-6,13,ASSLPGQGNSPLH
TRBV2,-,TRBJ1-2,11,ASTVLANYGYT
TRBV9,TRBD1,TRBJ2-3,14,ASSAGGQAGTDTQY
TRBV7-9,-,TRBJ1-1,13,ASSLVQGLRGEAF
TRBV5-6,-,TRBJ2-2,12,ASRGREDTGELF
TRBV7-2,TRBD1,TRBJ2-5,11,ASSLGGGETQY
TRBV19,-,TRBJ1-1,10,ASNLPGSEAF
TRBV6-5,TRBD2,TRBJ2-1,13,ASNLAGGPYNEQF
TRBV7-9,-,TRBJ1-1,13,ASSVRQTRDTEAF
TRBV7-9,-,TRBJ1-5,12,ASSFGGGGQPQH
TRBV6-5,TRBD2,TRBJ2-1,13,ASALLAGSYNEQF
TRBV14,TRBD1,TRBJ2-1,13,ASSQGDRVGREQF
TRBV9,TRBD2,TRBJ2-1,14,ASSPRGLAVYNEQF
TRBV19,-,TRBJ1-1,12,ASDWGTPGPEAF
TRBV7-3,TRBD2,TRBJ2-1,14,ASSLIPSGTYNEQF
TRBV12-3/TRBV12-4,TRBD1,TRBJ1-1,11,ASSWDRNTEAF